What follows describes a single TCR beta chain. What it binds is not known. The sample is drawn from a study of cytomegalovirus exposure and HLA in healthy donors. The V gene lost 6 bases and the J gene lost 4 bases, with 15 bases spanning the gap. Per the germline V gene, CDR1 is MRHNA and CDR2 is SNTAGT. The CDR3 extends over 14 amino acids. PCR primers comprised 60 Vbeta and 13 Jbeta primers. The table came from immunoSEQ multiplex PCR; TCRdb's copy has only in-frame clones and leaves some out. The data hold about 170,000 clones, with over 75% observed a single time. Study-level findings and limits: Some public TCRs appeared in many individuals, while most sequences were rare. Sequencing likely caused a cluster of highly shared sequence variants. Later examination showed HLA-associated TCR beta chains had greater clonal expansion than equally common others.

Sequencing used PBMCs. The V gene is TRBV6-4, the J gene TRBJ1-1; perhaps TRBD1 as D (6 bases). The clonotype was recovered from a male donor in good health and CMV-seronegative. CDR3 nucleotide sequence: TGTGCCAGCAGAGTACAGGGAGGGGGCACTGAAGCTTTCTTT. Its protein product is CASRVQGGGTEAFF.